The clone carrying this TCR beta chain has at least ten counts. Deletions cut 5 bases from V and 10 bases from J, with 18 bases between. This CDR3 has 14 residues. This record comes from a study of identical twins. TCRdb ran MiXCR on the 5' RACE reads and lists one entry per CDR3 protein. The sample yields roughly 500,000 distinct CDR3 sequences, about 20% seen once. The sample also formed part of further work on T cells expressing NK-cell markers.

This rearrangement joins TRBV12-3 or TRBV12-4 to TRBJ2-1; possible D gene TRBD2, 6 bases. The sequenced sample was CD4+ T cells sorted from blood. This TCR was recovered from a young woman in good health. In nucleotides, the CDR3 is TGTGCCAGCAGTCTTGGAGGGAGCGGAGGAGAGCAGTTCTTC. This translates into CASSLGGSGGEQFF.